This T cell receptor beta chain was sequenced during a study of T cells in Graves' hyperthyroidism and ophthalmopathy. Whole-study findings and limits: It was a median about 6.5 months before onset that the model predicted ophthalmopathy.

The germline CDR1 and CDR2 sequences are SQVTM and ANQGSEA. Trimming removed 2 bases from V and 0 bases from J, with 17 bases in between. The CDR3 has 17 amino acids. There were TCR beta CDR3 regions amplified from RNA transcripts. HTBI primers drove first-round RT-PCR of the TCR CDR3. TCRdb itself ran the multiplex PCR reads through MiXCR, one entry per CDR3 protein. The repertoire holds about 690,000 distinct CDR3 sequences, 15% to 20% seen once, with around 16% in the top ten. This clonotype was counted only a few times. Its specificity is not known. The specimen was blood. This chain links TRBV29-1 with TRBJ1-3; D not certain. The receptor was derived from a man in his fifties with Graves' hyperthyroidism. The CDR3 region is CSVELEPDFLSGNTIYF. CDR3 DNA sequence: TGCAGCGTTGAACTTGAGCCCGACTTCCTCTCTGGAAACACCATATATTTT.